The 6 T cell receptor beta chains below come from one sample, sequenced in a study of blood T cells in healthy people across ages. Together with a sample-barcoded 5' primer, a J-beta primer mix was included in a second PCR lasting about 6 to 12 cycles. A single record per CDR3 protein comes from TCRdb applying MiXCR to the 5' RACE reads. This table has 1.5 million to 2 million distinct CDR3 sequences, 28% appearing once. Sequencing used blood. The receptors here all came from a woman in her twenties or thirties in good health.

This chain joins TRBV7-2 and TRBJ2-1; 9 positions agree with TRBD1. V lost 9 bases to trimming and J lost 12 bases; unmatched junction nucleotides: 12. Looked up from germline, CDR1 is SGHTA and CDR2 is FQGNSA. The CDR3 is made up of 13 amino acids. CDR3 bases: TGTGCCAGGGCAGGGACAGGGATGGGTGGGCAGTTCTTC. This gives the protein CARAGTGMGGQFF.

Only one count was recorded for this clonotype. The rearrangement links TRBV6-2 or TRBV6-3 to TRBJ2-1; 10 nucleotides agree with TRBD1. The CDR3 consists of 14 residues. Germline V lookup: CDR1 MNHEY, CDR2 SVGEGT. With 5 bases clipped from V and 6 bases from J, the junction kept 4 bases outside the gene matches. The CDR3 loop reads CASSTRDRGNEQFF. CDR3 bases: TGTGCCAGCAGTACCCGGGACAGGGGCAATGAGCAGTTCTTC.

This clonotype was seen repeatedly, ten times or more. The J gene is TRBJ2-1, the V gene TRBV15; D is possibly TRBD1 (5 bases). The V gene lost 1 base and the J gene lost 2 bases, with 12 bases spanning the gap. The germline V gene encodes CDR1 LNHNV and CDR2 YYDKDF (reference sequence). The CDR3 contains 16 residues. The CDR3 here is CATSRGHQGAYNEQFF. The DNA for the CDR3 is TGTGCCACCAGCAGAGGCCACCAGGGTGCCTACAATGAGCAGTTCTTC.

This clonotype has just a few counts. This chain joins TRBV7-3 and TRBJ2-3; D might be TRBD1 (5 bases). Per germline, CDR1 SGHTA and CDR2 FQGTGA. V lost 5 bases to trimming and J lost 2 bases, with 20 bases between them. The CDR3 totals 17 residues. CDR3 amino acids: CASSHLGDSRITDTQYF. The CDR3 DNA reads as TGTGCCAGCAGCCACTTAGGGGATAGCAGGATCACAGATACGCAGTATTTT.

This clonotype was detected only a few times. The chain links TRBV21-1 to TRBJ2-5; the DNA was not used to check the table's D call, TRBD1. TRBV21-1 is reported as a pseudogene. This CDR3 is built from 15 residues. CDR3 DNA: TGTGCCAGCAGCACGAAGCCGACAGGGAGGAAGACCCAGTACTTC. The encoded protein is CASSTKPTGRKTQYF.

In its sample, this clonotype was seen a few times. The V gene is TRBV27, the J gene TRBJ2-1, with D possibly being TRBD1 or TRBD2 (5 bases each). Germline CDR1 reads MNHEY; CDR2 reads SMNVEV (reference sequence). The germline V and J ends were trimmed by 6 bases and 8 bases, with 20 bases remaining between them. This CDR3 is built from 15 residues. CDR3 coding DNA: TGTGCCAGCAGAAGGGGACGAGGGCATGGCGATGAGCAGTTCTTC. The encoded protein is CASRRGRGHGDEQFF.